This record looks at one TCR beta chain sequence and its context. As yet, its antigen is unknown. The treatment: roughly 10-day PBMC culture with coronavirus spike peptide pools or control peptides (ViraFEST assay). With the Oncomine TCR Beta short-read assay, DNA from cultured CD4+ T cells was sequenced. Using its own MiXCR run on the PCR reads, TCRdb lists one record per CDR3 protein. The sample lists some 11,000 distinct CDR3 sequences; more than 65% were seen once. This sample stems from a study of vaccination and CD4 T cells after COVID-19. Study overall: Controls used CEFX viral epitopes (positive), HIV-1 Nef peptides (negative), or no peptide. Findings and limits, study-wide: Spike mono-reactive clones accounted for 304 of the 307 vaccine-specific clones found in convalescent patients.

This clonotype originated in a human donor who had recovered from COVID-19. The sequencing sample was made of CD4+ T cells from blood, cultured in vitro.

The CDR3: CASRALGQNYGYTF. The DNA of the CDR3 is TGTGCCAGCCGTGCCCTCGGACAGAACTATGGCTACACCTTC. The J gene is TRBJ1-2, the V gene TRBV27; the D gene is possibly TRBD1 (6 bases). The germline V gene encodes CDR1 MNHEY and CDR2 SMNVEV (reference sequence). The CDR3 is 14 amino acids. V was clipped by 8 bases and J by 2 bases, with 15 bases between them.